Below, 23 T cell receptor beta chains from the same sample are listed, as sequenced in a study of blood T cells in healthy people across ages. Primers used in a second PCR of roughly 6 to 11 cycles were a sample-barcoded 5' primer and a J-beta primer mix. TCRdb fed the 5' RACE reads into MiXCR, producing one record per CDR3 protein. This table holds roughly 550,000 distinct CDR3 sequences, 24% found once. The same sample was also studied in work on T cells of mothers and their children.

The source material was blood. The receptor source for this set is a boy younger than 18 in good health.

The V and J genes are TRBV29-1 and TRBJ1-1; perhaps TRBD1 as D (5 bases). This CDR3 spans 15 amino acids. Germline V gene lookup returns CDR1 SQVTM and CDR2 ANQGSEA. V shed 7 bases and J shed 0 bases, with 18 bases lying between them. CDR3 protein: CSARGGNSLNTEAFF. CDR3 bases: TGCAGCGCCCGGGGGGGGAACTCTTTGAACACTGAAGCTTTCTTT.

V gene TRBV11-2 combines with J gene TRBJ2-7, with TRBD2 matching over 10 bases. This CDR3 is 15 amino acids long. Losses at the gene ends were 2 bases for V and 5 bases for J; bases not matched to a gene: 6. Germline V gene sequence: CDR1 SGHAT, CDR2 FQNNGV. CDR3 nucleotide sequence: TGTGCCAGCAGCTTATGGGGACTAGCGAGAGACGAGCAGTACTTC. Its translation: CASSLWGLARDEQYF.

The chain is built from TRBV9 and TRBJ1-1; 7 nucleotides line up with TRBD1. CDR1 and CDR2 (germline): SGDLS, YYNGEE. The trim removed 1 base at V and 0 bases at J, leaving 6 bases unmatched. The CDR3 sequence is 16 residues long. The CDR3 region is CASSVKQGFMNTEAFF. CDR3 bases: TGTGCCAGCAGCGTAAAACAGGGGTTCATGAACACTGAAGCTTTCTTT.

The chain has TRBV12-3 or TRBV12-4 and TRBJ1-2; D possibly corresponds to TRBD1 (6 bases). The CDR3 is 14 amino acids. Between the trimmed V and J ends, which lost 5 bases and 8 bases, there was a span of 18 bases. The CDR3: CASSTTWGAQGYTF. CDR3 DNA sequence: TGTGCCAGCAGTACCACATGGGGGGCTCAAGGCTACACCTTC.

The chain has TRBV14 and TRBJ2-7, with 8 bases identical to TRBD2. This CDR3 has 14 residues. Germline CDR1 SGHDN, CDR2 FVKESK. Trimming took 4 bases from V and 5 from J; bases not matched to a gene: 7. The CDR3 sequence: CASSPGGNHNEQYF. The DNA for the CDR3 is TGTGCCAGCAGCCCGGGGGGGAACCACAACGAGCAGTACTTC.

This clonotype was counted between two and nine times. V gene TRBV29-1 combines with J gene TRBJ1-1; D remains unclear. Germline V gene data show CDR1 as SQVTM and CDR2 as ANQGSEA. The V end was cut by 3 bases, the J end by 5 bases, with 7 bases between. The CDR3 contains 11 residues. The CDR3 here is CSVDTPTEAFF. The DNA of the CDR3 is TGCAGCGTTGACACACCAACTGAAGCTTTCTTT.

This clonotype was counted at least ten times. The rearrangement joins TRBV20-1 to TRBJ2-3, with 9 bases that match TRBD2. This CDR3 has 14 residues. Germline V CDR1 and CDR2: DFQATT, SNEGSKA (reference sequence). The CDR3, as DNA: TGCAGCGGATTCAGTAGCGGGGGAACAGATACGCAGTATTTT. Translation: CSGFSSGGTDTQYF.

The sample holds a few counts of this clonotype. This sequence joins TRBV9 and TRBJ1-6; 9 nucleotides agree with TRBD1. Germline V gives CDR1 SGDLS, CDR2 YYNGEE. J gave up 10 bases and V 3 bases, and 11 bases lay outside the gene matches. The CDR3 consists of 16 residues. CDR3 in amino acids: CASSDEQTGGGSPLHF. The CDR3 DNA sequence: TGTGCCAGCAGCGATGAGCAAACAGGGGGCGGATCACCCCTCCACTTT. The whole variable domain, filled in from reference TRBV9 and TRBJ1-6, reads DSGVTQTPKHLITATGQRVTLRCSPRSGDLSVYWYQQSLDQGLQFLIQYYNGEERAKGNILERFSAQQFPDLHSELNLSSLELGDSALYFCASSDEQTGGGSPLHFGNGTRLTVT.

Only a few counts were recorded for this clonotype. The gene calls are TRBV27 and TRBJ1-4; 7 bases map to TRBD1. V shed 6 bases, J shed 8 bases, and the junction held 12 bases outside the gene matches. There are 15 residues in the CDR3. Germline CDR1 MNHEY, CDR2 SMNVEV (reference sequence). The chain's CDR3 is CASRFGRGLGEKLFF. The CDR3 nucleotides read TGTGCCAGCAGATTCGGGAGGGGGCTCGGGGAAAAACTGTTTTTT.

In this sample, this clonotype turned up many times. The CDR3 coding sequence is TGTGCCAGCAGTGAAGCGCCCGGGACTAGCGGGCTTAGCACAGATACGCAGTATTTT. Amino acid sequence: CASSEAPGTSGLSTDTQYF. The chain uses TRBV6-1 and TRBJ2-3; 12 nucleotides agree with TRBD2. The CDR3 runs to 19 residues. Trimming at V came to 0 bases and at J to 0 bases, leaving 7 bases not matched to a gene. CDR1 MNHNS and CDR2 SASEGT come from the germline V gene.

The chain uses TRBV12-3 or TRBV12-4 and TRBJ2-1, with a tentative D call TRBD2 (5 bases). The CDR3 loop spans 17 amino acids. V lost 4 bases, J lost 3 bases, and 19 bases lay in between. The chain's CDR3 is CASSSTRAPFVYNEQFF. For the CDR3, the DNA is TGTGCCAGCAGTTCCACTAGAGCCCCCTTTGTCTACAATGAGCAGTTCTTC.

This clonotype showed up just a few times. This sequence joins TRBV7-6 and TRBJ2-5, with D perhaps matching TRBD2 (6 bases). Trimming left V 4 bases short and J 7 bases short, with 22 bases between. This CDR3 spans 16 amino acids. Germline V gene sequence: CDR1 SGHVS, CDR2 FNYEAQ. The DNA of the CDR3 is TGTGCCAGCAGCTACCCAGAGCAGGGAGGAATTTGGACCCAGTACTTC. Its protein product is CASSYPEQGGIWTQYF.

This chain links TRBV11-3 with TRBJ1-2; possibly TRBD1 for D (6 bases). Germline CDR1 SGHNT, CDR2 YENEEA. The V gene lost 2 bases and the J gene lost 4 bases, with 17 bases spanning the gap. CDR3 size: 16 residues. The CDR3 loop is CASSLKHRAAFYGYTF. CDR3 DNA: TGTGCCAGCAGCTTAAAGCACAGGGCCGCCTTCTATGGCTACACCTTC.

This clonotype was seen a few times. The chain uses TRBV20-1 and TRBJ1-5; TRBD1 might be the D (5 bases). CDR1 DFQATT and CDR2 SNEGSKA come from the germline V gene (reference sequence). The CDR3 is 16 residues long. Trimming shortened V by 1 base and J by 0 bases, and 13 bases separated the two germline ends. CDR3: CSARVGAGYSNQPQHF. Written as DNA, the CDR3 is TGCAGTGCTAGAGTAGGGGCGGGCTATAGCAATCAGCCCCAGCATTTT.

V and J are TRBV4-3 and TRBJ1-2, with TRBD1 as a possible D gene (5 bases). Trimming shortened V by 7 bases and J by 0 bases, and 15 bases separated the two germline ends. Per germline, CDR1 LGHNA and CDR2 YSLEER. The CDR3 totals 15 residues. CDR3 residues: CASTSTRGTNYGYTF. The CDR3 nucleotides are TGCGCCAGCACCTCAACGAGGGGAACTAACTATGGCTACACCTTC.

In its sample, this clonotype was seen many times. The chain joins TRBV20-1 to TRBJ2-5, with 8 bases identical to TRBD2. The junction had 15 bases not matched to a gene; V was cut back by 6 bases and J by 0 bases. The CDR3 totals 17 residues. CDR1 DFQATT and CDR2 SNEGSKA come from the germline V gene (reference sequence). The CDR3 here is CSAPKLSGEPYQETQYF. CDR3 coding DNA: TGCAGTGCCCCGAAGCTTAGCGGGGAACCCTACCAAGAGACCCAGTACTTC.

The chain recombines TRBV3-1 with TRBJ2-7, with TRBD1 matching 7 bases. The length of the CDR3 is 14 residues. CDR1 is LGHDT and CDR2 is YNNKEL in the germline V gene (reference sequence). J lost 4 bases, V lost 6 bases, and 9 bases had no gene match. The CDR3, as DNA: TGTGCCAGCAGTCGGACCGGGACAGAGTACGAGCAGTACTTC. It encodes CASSRTGTEYEQYF.

The chain uses TRBV28 and TRBJ2-3; 8 bases agree with TRBD2. Germline loops: CDR1 MDHEN, CDR2 SYDVKM. Trimming cost V 6 bases and J 2 bases; bases outside gene matches: 7. This CDR3 is built from 15 residues. In DNA, the CDR3 is TGTGCCAGCAGAAACTTAGCGGGACCCACAGATACGCAGTATTTT. Its translation is CASRNLAGPTDTQYF. The full variable domain, rest sourced from reference TRBV28 and TRBJ2-3, is DVKVTQSSRYLVKRTGEKVFLECVQDMDHENMFWYRQDPGLGLRLIYFSYDVKMKEKGDIPEGYSVSREKKERFSLILESASTNQTSMYLCASRNLAGPTDTQYFGPGTRLTVL.

This chain connects TRBV20-1 to TRBJ1-1; no clear D gene. Trimming shortened V by 3 bases and J by 2 bases, and 10 bases separated the two germline ends. Germline V gene data show CDR1 as DFQATT and CDR2 as SNEGSKA (reference sequence). The CDR3 runs 13 residues. CDR3: CSARARSNTEAFF. The CDR3 DNA sequence: TGCAGTGCTAGGGCTCGGAGCAACACTGAAGCTTTCTTT.

This clonotype was counted between two and nine times. The chain uses TRBV4-2 and TRBJ1-4; no firm D call. This CDR3 is 15 amino acids long. The germline V and J ends were trimmed by 5 bases and 0 bases, with 10 bases remaining between them. CDR1 and CDR2 (germline): LGHNA, YNFKEQ. As DNA, the CDR3 is TGTGCCAGCAGCTCGACGTCGGCAACTAATGAAAAACTGTTTTTT. It is translated as CASSSTSATNEKLFF.

This clonotype was seen more than once but under ten times. The chain links TRBV12-3 or TRBV12-4 to TRBJ2-7; 7 nucleotides match TRBD1. CDR3 length: 14 residues. Trimming took 5 bases from V and 4 from J; bases not matched to a gene: 8. The CDR3 protein is CASSPGTAQYEQYF. The CDR3 DNA is TGTGCCAGCAGTCCCGGGACAGCTCAATACGAGCAGTACTTC.

In this sample, this clonotype turned up many times. This rearrangement joins TRBV19 to TRBJ2-1; 10 bases are a match to TRBD2. The CDR3 totals 14 residues. Germline CDR1 LNHDA, CDR2 SQIVND (reference sequence). Trimming at V came to 3 bases and at J to 6 bases, leaving 2 bases not matched to a gene. The CDR3 DNA sequence: TGTGCCAGTAGTATGTGGACTAGCGGCAATGAGCAGTTCTTC. As protein: CASSMWTSGNEQFF.

V is TRBV15 and J is TRBJ2-7; D is unresolved. V was cut by 3 bases and J by 2 bases, with 11 bases left in between. The germline V gene has CDR1 LNHNV and CDR2 YYDKDF (reference sequence). The CDR3 is 14 residues long. Written as DNA, the CDR3 is TGTGCCACCAGCAGCCAGGACGGCCCCTACGAGCAGTACTTC. Encoded protein: CATSSQDGPYEQYF.